This T cell receptor beta chain originates from a study of PD-1 and CTLA-4 blockade in melanoma. This clone was recorded only once. TCRdb keeps only in-frame clones here, not all; method: immunoSEQ multiplex PCR. Seen here are about 32,000 clones, roughly nine tenths observed once, and the top ten hold roughly 6.8%. V shed 2 bases and J shed 0 bases, with 8 bases lying between them. The CDR3 extends over 14 amino acids. Per the germline V gene, CDR1 is SGDLS and CDR2 is YYNGEE. The chain combines TRBV9 with TRBJ1-2; D uncertain. The sample was CD8+ T cells from peripheral blood, taken from a patient given anti-PD-1 treatment. This TCR came from a human donor with melanoma. The CDR3 DNA is TGTGCCAGCAGCGTCAACGCCCCTAACTATGGCTACACCTTC. Its protein product is CASSVNAPNYGYTF.